This paragraph covers one TCR beta chain sequence. Its target is not known. With 2 bases clipped from V and 4 bases from J, the junction kept 5 bases outside the gene matches. The CDR3 is made up of 14 amino acids. CDR1 and CDR2 from the germline V gene are MDHEN and SYDVKM. The sample originates from a study of tumor-infiltrating lymphocytes in localized non-small cell lung cancer. General study findings and limits: Technical variation could not be separated from intratumor heterogeneity here. Compared with uninvolved lung, tumors showed higher T cell infiltration by TCRbeta sequencing. No link was found between tumor T-cell fraction and recurrence-free survival. No T-cell fraction difference was seen between IM1 and IM2 tumors.

The method was immunoSEQ multiplex PCR; TCRdb's version includes in-frame clones alone and lacks a portion of them. The sample holds 11,000 to 15,000 clones; more than 80% are singletons and the top ten take around 2.6%. The sequence came from a human donor with non-small cell lung cancer. This sequence joins TRBV28 and TRBJ2-7; TRBD2 matches 7 bases. Material for sequencing was lung tumor tissue. The CDR3, as DNA: TGTGCCAGCAGTTTAGGGCAGGGAGGGTACGAGCAGTACTTC. Translation: CASSLGQGGYEQYF.